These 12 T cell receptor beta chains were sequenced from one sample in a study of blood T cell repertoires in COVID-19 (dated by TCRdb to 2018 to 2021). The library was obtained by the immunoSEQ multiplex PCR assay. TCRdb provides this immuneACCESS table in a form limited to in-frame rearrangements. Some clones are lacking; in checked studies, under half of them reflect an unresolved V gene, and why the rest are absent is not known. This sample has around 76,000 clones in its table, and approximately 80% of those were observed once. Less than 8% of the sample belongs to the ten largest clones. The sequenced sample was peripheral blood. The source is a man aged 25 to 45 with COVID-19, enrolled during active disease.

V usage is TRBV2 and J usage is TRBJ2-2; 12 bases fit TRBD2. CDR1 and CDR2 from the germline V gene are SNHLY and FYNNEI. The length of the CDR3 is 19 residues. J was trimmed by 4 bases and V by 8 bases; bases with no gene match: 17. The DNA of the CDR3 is TGTGCCAGCCGCGCGACCGGGACTAGCGGGCGTCGTGGCACCGGGGAGCTGTTTTTT. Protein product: CASRATGTSGRRGTGELFF.

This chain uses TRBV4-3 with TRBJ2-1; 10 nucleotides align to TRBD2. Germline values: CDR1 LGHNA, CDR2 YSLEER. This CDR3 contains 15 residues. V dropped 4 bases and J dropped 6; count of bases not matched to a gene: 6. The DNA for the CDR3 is TGCGCCAGCAGCCTACAGCGGGAGGGAGGCAATGAGCAGTTCTTC. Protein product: CASSLQREGGNEQFF.

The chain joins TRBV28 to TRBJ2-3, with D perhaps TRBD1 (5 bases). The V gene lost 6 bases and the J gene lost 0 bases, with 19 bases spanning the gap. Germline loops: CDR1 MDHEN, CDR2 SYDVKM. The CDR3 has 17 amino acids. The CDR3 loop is CASRSTASPLSTDTQYF. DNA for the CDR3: TGTGCCAGCAGATCGACAGCCTCCCCCCTTAGCACAGATACGCAGTATTTT.

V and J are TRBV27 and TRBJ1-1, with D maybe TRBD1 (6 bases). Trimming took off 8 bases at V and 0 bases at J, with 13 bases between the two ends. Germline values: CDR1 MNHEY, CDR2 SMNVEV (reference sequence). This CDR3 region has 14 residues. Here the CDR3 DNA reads TGTGCCAGCCTCCCCGGGACACTGAACACTGAAGCTTTCTTT. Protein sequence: CASLPGTLNTEAFF.

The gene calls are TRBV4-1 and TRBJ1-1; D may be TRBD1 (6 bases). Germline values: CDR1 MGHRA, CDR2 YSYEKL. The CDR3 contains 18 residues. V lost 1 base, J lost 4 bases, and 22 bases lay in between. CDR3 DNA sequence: TGCGCCAGCAGCCAAGGACCGGGGGGCGCAGGGATTAGCACTGAAGCTTTCTTT. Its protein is CASSQGPGGAGISTEAFF.

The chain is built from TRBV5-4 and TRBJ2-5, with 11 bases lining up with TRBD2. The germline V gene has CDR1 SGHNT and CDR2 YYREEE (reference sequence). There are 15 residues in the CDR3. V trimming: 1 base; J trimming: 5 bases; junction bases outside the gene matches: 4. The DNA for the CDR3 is TGTGCCAGCAGCTTGAGACTAGCGGGAAGCGAGACCCAGTACTTC. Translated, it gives CASSLRLAGSETQYF.

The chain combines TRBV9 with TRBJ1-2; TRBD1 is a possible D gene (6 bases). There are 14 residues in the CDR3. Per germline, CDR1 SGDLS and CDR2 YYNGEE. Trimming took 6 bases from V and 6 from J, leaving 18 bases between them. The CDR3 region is CASTGKQGINGYTF. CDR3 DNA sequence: TGTGCCAGCACCGGGAAACAGGGAATTAATGGCTACACCTTC.

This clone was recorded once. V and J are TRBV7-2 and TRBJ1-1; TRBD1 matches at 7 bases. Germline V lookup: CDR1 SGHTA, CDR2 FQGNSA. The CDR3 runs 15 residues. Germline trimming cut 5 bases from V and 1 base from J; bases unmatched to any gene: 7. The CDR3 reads CASSKPGGSNTEAFF. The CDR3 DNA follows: TGTGCCAGCAGCAAGCCAGGGGGGTCGAACACTGAAGCTTTCTTT. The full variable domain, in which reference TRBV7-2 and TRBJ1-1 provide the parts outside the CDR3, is GAGVSQSPSNKVTEKGKDVELRCDPISGHTALYWYRQSLGQGLEFLIYFQGNSAPDKSGLPSDRFSAERTGGSVSTLTIQRTQQEDSAVYLCASSKPGGSNTEAFFGQGTRLTVV.

For the CDR3, the DNA is TGTGCCAGCAGGTGGGGACAGAATAGCAATCAGCCCCAGCATTTT. Translation gives CASRWGQNSNQPQHF. The chain recombines TRBV28 with TRBJ1-5; 7 nucleotides align to TRBD1. The junction had 5 bases not matched to a gene; V was cut back by 6 bases and J by 0 bases. Per the germline V gene, CDR1 is MDHEN and CDR2 is SYDVKM. CDR3 size: 15 residues.

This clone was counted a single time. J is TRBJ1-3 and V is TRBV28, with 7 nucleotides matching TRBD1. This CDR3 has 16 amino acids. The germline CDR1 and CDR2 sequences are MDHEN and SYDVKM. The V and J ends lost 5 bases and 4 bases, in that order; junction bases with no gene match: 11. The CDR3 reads CASSLPGTDYGNTIYF. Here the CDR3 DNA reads TGTGCCAGCAGTCTACCCGGGACAGATTACGGAAACACCATATATTTT.

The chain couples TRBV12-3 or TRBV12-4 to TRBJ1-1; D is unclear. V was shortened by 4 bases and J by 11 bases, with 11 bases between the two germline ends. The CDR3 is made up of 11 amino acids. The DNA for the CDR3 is TGTGCCAGCAGTTCGACGGGTCCGGCTTTCTTT. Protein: CASSSTGPAFF.

The CDR3 loop is CAWSYLTGAGNEKLFF. Written as DNA, the CDR3 is TGTGCCTGGAGTTACCTGACAGGGGCGGGGAATGAAAAACTGTTTTTT. The V gene is TRBV30, the J gene TRBJ1-4; 8 bases line up with TRBD1. V shed 2 bases, J shed 5 bases, and the junction held 10 bases outside the gene matches. This CDR3 is 16 amino acids long. Per the germline V gene, CDR1 is GTSNPN and CDR2 is SVGIG (reference sequence).